This T cell receptor (beta chain) was identified in a study of blood T cells in healthy people across ages. Study-level results: Donors of long life had a larger count of naive CD4+ cells and greater diversity than aged donors.

A J-beta primer mix and a sample-barcoded 5' primer were used in a second PCR of about 7 to 12 cycles. TCRdb used MiXCR to reprocess the 5' RACE reads, holding one entry per CDR3 protein. The top ten hold about an eighth of the sample, which has some 900,000 distinct CDR3 sequences, 45% to 50% seen once. Per germline, CDR1 KGHDR and CDR2 SFDVKD. Between the trimmed V and J ends, which lost 3 bases and 6 bases, there was a span of 13 bases. This CDR3 is 15 amino acids long. This clonotype appeared many times. Its antigen is unknown. The chain uses TRBV24-1 and TRBJ2-2; a weak D match, TRBD1 (5 bases). This receptor was taken from a man aged 25 to 40 in good health. Specimen: blood. CDR3 protein: CATSDLQAASGELFF. DNA of the CDR3: TGTGCCACCAGTGATCTACAGGCGGCTTCCGGGGAGCTGTTTTTT.